The subject of this entry is one TCR beta chain. Using immunoSEQ multiplex PCR, the repertoire was profiled, and TCRdb retains in-frame clones only, with some absent. Of approximately 160,000 clones in the sample, about 86% were seen once. This sample is part of a study of blood T cell repertoires in COVID-19. From germline, CDR1 is KGHDR and CDR2 SFDVKD. V shed 0 bases and J 5 bases; nucleotides not matched to a gene: 6. The CDR3 is 16 amino acids. Sequencing was done on a sample of peripheral blood. The source is a man aged 50 or older with active or convalescent COVID-19. J is TRBJ2-1 and V is TRBV24-1; 7 bases match TRBD2. CDR3 in amino acids: CATSDLIWGGNNEQFF. CDR3 DNA: TGTGCCACCAGTGATTTGATCTGGGGAGGGAACAATGAGCAGTTCTTC.